This TCR beta chain was observed in a study of regulatory T cells in long-lasting Graves disease. Study-level information: Disease was considered persistent Graves' disease after over 5 years of antithyroid drugs (with positive TSH receptor antibodies).

Time point here: persistent/refractory GD, antithyroid drugs over 5 years with positive TRAb. Preparation of the TCR library used RNA extracted from PBMCs. The peripheral blood volume drawn was about 9 milliliters, and it was collected into EDTA tubes. Construction of the TCR beta libraries employed iRepertoire HTBI primers in conjunction with Arm-PCR of CDR3 regions. TCRdb independently ran MiXCR on the multiplex PCR reads; one entry per CDR3 protein. The sample lists about 660,000 distinct CDR3 sequences; 25% to 35% were seen once. CDR1 MNHEY and CDR2 SVGEGT come from the germline V gene. The CDR3 has 14 amino acids. To note about this clonotype: What it binds is unknown. One base separates it from a far larger clone, so it is likely a read error.

The study, taken as a whole, reports: Persistent cases favored TRBV28, TRBJ1-2 and TRBJ2-5. Persistent cases of Graves' showed reduced TCR diversity relative to newly diagnosed patients.

The chain couples TRBV6-2 or TRBV6-3 to TRBJ1-1, with 9 bases lining up with TRBD1. The source was peripheral blood mononuclear cells (PBMCs), collected when the disease was refractory, from a patient treated with antithyroid drugs. This TCR derives from a female donor with Graves disease. CDR3 in DNA: TGTGCCAGCAGACCCGACAGGGGGAACACTGAAGCTCTCTTT. It specifies CASRPDRGNTEALF.